The rows below give T cell receptor beta chains drawn from one sample of a study of long-term antiretroviral therapy in people with HIV. Assay: immunoSEQ multiplex PCR; the TCRdb copy retains only in-frame clones and omits some. The sample includes 30,000 to 40,000 clones, 94% of them seen just once. Sequencing was performed on unsorted PBMCs, taken 4.1 years after starting antiretroviral therapy. The origin of the receptors is a woman aged 45-65 years with HIV. Each CDR3 is given with its conserved first and last residue. A D gene is named only where the DNA matches it firmly. Clone size, where shown, is once, few, many, or a class for clones that have expanded.

d_call: .
j_call: TRBJ2-7
v_call: TRBV7-9
clone_size: .
cdr3_length: 13
cdr3_aa: CASSGIRSYEQYF
cdr3_nt: TGTGCCAGCAGCGGAATTAGATCCTACGAGCAGTACTTC

d_call: .
j_call: TRBJ2-3
v_call: TRBV7-6
clone_size: .
cdr3_length: 14
cdr3_aa: CASTTGWGADTQYF
cdr3_nt: TGTGCCAGCACCACAGGGTGGGGCGCAGATACGCAGTATTTT

d_call: .
j_call: TRBJ2-5
v_call: TRBV5-4
clone_size: .
cdr3_length: 14
cdr3_aa: CASSLGTNSETQYF
cdr3_nt: TGTGCCAGCAGCTTGGGTACTAACTCAGAGACCCAGTACTTC

d_call: .
j_call: TRBJ2-5
v_call: TRBV5-6
clone_size: .
cdr3_length: 15
cdr3_aa: CASSLAWGSGETQYF
cdr3_nt: TGTGCCAGCAGCTTGGCCTGGGGATCAGGGGAGACCCAGTACTTC

d_call: TRBD1
j_call: TRBJ1-6
v_call: TRBV7-2
clone_size: once
cdr3_length: 16
cdr3_aa: CASSLGTGGYNSPLHF
cdr3_nt: TGTGCCAGCAGCTTAGGGACAGGGGGGTATAATTCACCCCTCCACTTT

d_call: .
j_call: TRBJ2-7
v_call: TRBV10-3
clone_size: once
cdr3_length: 15
cdr3_aa: CAISELLSSTYEQYF
cdr3_nt: TGTGCCATCAGTGAGTTACTCAGTAGTACCTACGAGCAGTACTTC

d_call: TRBD1
j_call: TRBJ1-1
v_call: TRBV11-2
clone_size: .
cdr3_length: 15
cdr3_aa: CASSPRTGRNTEAFF
cdr3_nt: TGTGCCAGCAGCCCCCGGACAGGGAGAAACACTGAAGCTTTCTTT

d_call: .
j_call: TRBJ1-4
v_call: TRBV5-8
clone_size: .
cdr3_length: 15
cdr3_aa: CASSSGTAGGEKLFF
cdr3_nt: TGTGCCAGCAGCTCGGGGACCGCCGGGGGGGAAAAACTGTTTTTT

d_call: .
j_call: TRBJ2-2
v_call: TRBV7-7
clone_size: .
cdr3_length: 14
cdr3_aa: CASSPEVGPGELFF
cdr3_nt: TGTGCTAGCAGCCCAGAGGTCGGGCCCGGGGAGCTGTTTTTT

d_call: .
j_call: TRBJ2-7
v_call: TRBV6-6
clone_size: .
cdr3_length: 15
cdr3_aa: CASKGGGQASYEQYF
cdr3_nt: TGTGCCAGCAAAGGGGGGGGACAGGCTTCCTACGAGCAGTACTTC

d_call: .
j_call: TRBJ1-1
v_call: TRBV5-5
clone_size: .
cdr3_length: 11
cdr3_aa: CASSFEEQAFF
cdr3_nt: TGTGCCAGCAGCTTCGAGGAGCAAGCTTTCTTT

d_call: .
j_call: TRBJ2-2
v_call: TRBV27
clone_size: .
cdr3_length: 15
cdr3_aa: CASSLGRSPTGELFF
cdr3_nt: TGTGCCAGCAGCCTCGGTCGGTCCCCCACCGGGGAGCTGTTTTTT

d_call: TRBD2
j_call: TRBJ2-7
v_call: TRBV28
clone_size: .
cdr3_length: 14
cdr3_aa: CASTATSPAYEQYF
cdr3_nt: TGTGCCAGCACCGCGACTAGCCCCGCCTACGAGCAGTACTTC

d_call: .
j_call: TRBJ1-2
v_call: TRBV19
clone_size: .
cdr3_length: 14
cdr3_aa: CASSTTGARAGYTF
cdr3_nt: TGTGCCAGTAGTACCACAGGAGCCAGGGCTGGCTACACCTTC

d_call: TRBD1
j_call: TRBJ1-6
v_call: TRBV19
clone_size: .
cdr3_length: 15
cdr3_aa: CASRDRGDLNSPLHF
cdr3_nt: TGTGCCAGTAGGGACAGGGGAGATTTAAATTCACCCCTCCACTTT

d_call: TRBD1
j_call: TRBJ2-7
v_call: TRBV5-4
clone_size: few
cdr3_length: 15
cdr3_aa: CASRLTGDGSYEQYF
cdr3_nt: TGTGCCAGCAGATTGACAGGGGATGGGTCCTACGAGCAGTACTTC

d_call: .
j_call: TRBJ1-5
v_call: TRBV2
clone_size: .
cdr3_length: 16
cdr3_aa: CASSAEQSSTDQPQHF
cdr3_nt: TGTGCCAGCAGTGCCGAACAGTCCTCCACGGATCAGCCCCAGCATTTT

d_call: .
j_call: TRBJ2-5
v_call: TRBV5-6
clone_size: .
cdr3_length: 14
cdr3_aa: CASTPGYREGDQYF
cdr3_nt: TGTGCCAGCACCCCGGGATACAGGGAGGGAGACCAGTACTTC

d_call: .
j_call: TRBJ1-2
v_call: TRBV30
clone_size: .
cdr3_length: 12
cdr3_aa: CAWSAADYGYTF
cdr3_nt: TGTGCCTGGAGTGCCGCAGACTATGGCTACACCTTC

d_call: TRBD1
j_call: TRBJ1-6
v_call: TRBV7-8
clone_size: .
cdr3_length: 16
cdr3_aa: CASSSLTQGPNSPLHF
cdr3_nt: TGTGCCAGCAGCTCGCTAACACAGGGGCCTAATTCACCCCTCCACTTT

d_call: .
j_call: TRBJ1-3
v_call: TRBV5-1
clone_size: .
cdr3_length: 18
cdr3_aa: CASSLGWTAAGNRNTIYF
cdr3_nt: TGCGCCAGCAGCTTGGGATGGACAGCGGCAGGGAATAGAAACACCATATATTTT

d_call: .
j_call: TRBJ1-2
v_call: TRBV6-6
clone_size: .
cdr3_length: 13
cdr3_aa: CASSYSRIYGYTF
cdr3_nt: TGTGCCAGCAGTTACTCAAGAATCTATGGCTACACCTTC

d_call: .
j_call: TRBJ2-7
v_call: TRBV15
clone_size: .
cdr3_length: 13
cdr3_aa: CATSRDYQDEQYF
cdr3_nt: TGTGCCACCAGCAGAGATTACCAAGACGAGCAGTACTTC

d_call: .
j_call: TRBJ1-2
v_call: TRBV29-1
clone_size: .
cdr3_length: 12
cdr3_aa: CSDLRGVAGYTF
cdr3_nt: TGCAGCGATTTAAGGGGGGTGGCTGGCTACACCTTC

d_call: TRBD1
j_call: TRBJ2-1
v_call: TRBV5-4
clone_size: .
cdr3_length: 14
cdr3_aa: CASSPQDRAHEQFF
cdr3_nt: TGTGCCAGCAGCCCTCAGGACAGGGCCCATGAGCAGTTCTTC

d_call: .
j_call: TRBJ1-6
v_call: TRBV6-4
clone_size: .
cdr3_length: 13
cdr3_aa: CASSPEENSPLHF
cdr3_nt: TGTGCCAGCAGCCCCGAGGAAAATTCACCCCTCCACTTT

d_call: .
j_call: TRBJ2-1
v_call: TRBV2
clone_size: .
cdr3_length: 15
cdr3_aa: CASSGWRGSYNEQFF
cdr3_nt: TGTGCCAGCAGTGGCTGGCGGGGATCCTACAATGAGCAGTTCTTC

d_call: TRBD2
j_call: TRBJ2-1
v_call: TRBV6-1
clone_size: .
cdr3_length: 16
cdr3_aa: CASSEGPAGVQNEQFF
cdr3_nt: TGTGCCAGCAGCGAAGGCCCAGCGGGGGTTCAAAATGAGCAGTTCTTC

d_call: TRBD2
j_call: TRBJ2-1
v_call: TRBV2
clone_size: .
cdr3_length: 17
cdr3_aa: CASSERLAVSSYNEQFF
cdr3_nt: TGTGCCAGCAGTGAGCGCCTAGCGGTTAGCTCCTACAATGAGCAGTTCTTC

d_call: TRBD2
j_call: TRBJ2-5
v_call: TRBV5-4
clone_size: .
cdr3_length: 15
cdr3_aa: CASSLVMGGGETQYF
cdr3_nt: TGTGCCAGCAGCTTGGTAATGGGCGGGGGAGAGACCCAGTACTTC

d_call: .
j_call: TRBJ1-1
v_call: TRBV7-3
clone_size: .
cdr3_length: 13
cdr3_aa: CASSLNKNTEAFF
cdr3_nt: TGTGCCAGCAGCTTAAATAAGAACACTGAAGCTTTCTTT

d_call: TRBD2
j_call: TRBJ2-3
v_call: TRBV4-2
clone_size: .
cdr3_length: 19
cdr3_aa: CASSQEPGLAGESTDTQYF
cdr3_nt: TGTGCCAGCAGCCAAGAACCCGGGCTAGCGGGGGAAAGCACAGATACGCAGTATTTT

d_call: .
j_call: TRBJ1-6
v_call: TRBV4-1
clone_size: .
cdr3_length: 15
cdr3_aa: CASSQDPDLNSPLHF
cdr3_nt: TGCGCCAGCAGCCAAGACCCGGACCTTAATTCACCCCTCCACTTT

d_call: .
j_call: TRBJ2-7
v_call: TRBV15
clone_size: few
cdr3_length: 17
cdr3_aa: CATSRLPRGRHTYEQYF
cdr3_nt: TGTGCCACCAGCAGGTTACCCAGGGGTCGCCACACCTACGAGCAGTACTTC

d_call: .
j_call: TRBJ2-3
v_call: TRBV6-5
clone_size: .
cdr3_length: 13
cdr3_aa: CASSHPGTDTQYF
cdr3_nt: TGTGCCAGCAGCCACCCCGGAACAGATACGCAGTATTTT

d_call: .
j_call: TRBJ2-7
v_call: TRBV9
clone_size: .
cdr3_length: 14
cdr3_aa: CASSTGHGPYEQYF
cdr3_nt: TGTGCCAGCAGCACGGGACACGGCCCCTACGAGCAGTACTTC

d_call: .
j_call: TRBJ1-2
v_call: TRBV25-1
clone_size: .
cdr3_length: 13
cdr3_aa: CASSDRILYGYTF
cdr3_nt: TGTGCCAGCAGTGATAGGATCCTCTATGGCTACACCTTC

d_call: TRBD2
j_call: TRBJ2-1
v_call: TRBV30
clone_size: .
cdr3_length: 16
cdr3_aa: CAWSRPGAGPYNEQFF
cdr3_nt: TGTGCCTGGAGCAGACCTGGAGCGGGGCCTTACAATGAGCAGTTCTTC

d_call: TRBD2
j_call: TRBJ2-1
v_call: TRBV4-2
clone_size: .
cdr3_length: 18
cdr3_aa: CASSQDQRAGGRKNEQFF
cdr3_nt: TGTGCCAGCAGCCAAGATCAGCGGGCGGGGGGCCGAAAGAATGAGCAGTTCTTC

d_call: .
j_call: TRBJ1-2
v_call: TRBV10-3
clone_size: .
cdr3_length: 13
cdr3_aa: CAISDLQTYGYTF
cdr3_nt: TGTGCCATCAGTGATCTCCAAACCTATGGCTACACCTTC

d_call: .
j_call: TRBJ2-7
v_call: TRBV9
clone_size: .
cdr3_length: 14
cdr3_aa: CASSPRTGTYEQYF
cdr3_nt: TGTGCCAGCAGCCCCCGGACGGGAACCTACGAGCAGTACTTC

d_call: .
j_call: TRBJ1-4
v_call: TRBV9
clone_size: .
cdr3_length: 16
cdr3_aa: CASSAGSTASNEKLFF
cdr3_nt: TGTGCCAGCAGCGCGGGATCTACAGCCTCAAATGAAAAACTGTTTTTT

d_call: .
j_call: TRBJ2-1
v_call: TRBV11-2
clone_size: .
cdr3_length: 12
cdr3_aa: CASSPLHNEQFF
cdr3_nt: TGTGCCAGCAGCCCCCTGCACAATGAGCAGTTCTTC

d_call: TRBD1
j_call: TRBJ2-7
v_call: TRBV7-9
clone_size: once
cdr3_length: 13
cdr3_aa: CASSLTGGDEQYF
cdr3_nt: TGTGCCAGCAGCTTAACAGGGGGCGACGAGCAGTACTTC

d_call: TRBD2
j_call: TRBJ2-2
v_call: TRBV4-2
clone_size: .
cdr3_length: 18
cdr3_aa: CASRTRASGGRNTGELFF
cdr3_nt: TGTGCCAGCAGGACAAGGGCTAGCGGGGGACGTAACACCGGGGAGCTGTTTTTT

d_call: TRBD1
j_call: TRBJ2-1
v_call: TRBV6-5
clone_size: .
cdr3_length: 15
cdr3_aa: CASRVGTGFSNEQFF
cdr3_nt: TGTGCAAGCAGGGTGGGGACAGGGTTTAGCAATGAGCAGTTCTTC

d_call: .
j_call: TRBJ2-1
v_call: TRBV6-5
clone_size: .
cdr3_length: 13
cdr3_aa: CASSPAGYNEQFF
cdr3_nt: TGTGCCAGCAGCCCTGCGGGATACAATGAGCAGTTCTTC

d_call: TRBD2
j_call: TRBJ2-5
v_call: TRBV9
clone_size: .
cdr3_length: 16
cdr3_aa: CASSVGTSGGQETQYF
cdr3_nt: TGTGCCAGCAGCGTAGGGACTAGCGGGGGACAAGAGACCCAGTACTTC

d_call: .
j_call: TRBJ1-6
v_call: TRBV30
clone_size: .
cdr3_length: 14
cdr3_aa: CAWSKGVDNSPLHF
cdr3_nt: TGTGCCTGGAGTAAGGGGGTTGATAATTCACCCCTCCACTTT

d_call: .
j_call: TRBJ1-2
v_call: TRBV12-5
clone_size: .
cdr3_length: 14
cdr3_aa: CASGLITGVNGYTF
cdr3_nt: TGTGCTAGTGGTTTGATAACAGGAGTGAATGGCTACACCTTC